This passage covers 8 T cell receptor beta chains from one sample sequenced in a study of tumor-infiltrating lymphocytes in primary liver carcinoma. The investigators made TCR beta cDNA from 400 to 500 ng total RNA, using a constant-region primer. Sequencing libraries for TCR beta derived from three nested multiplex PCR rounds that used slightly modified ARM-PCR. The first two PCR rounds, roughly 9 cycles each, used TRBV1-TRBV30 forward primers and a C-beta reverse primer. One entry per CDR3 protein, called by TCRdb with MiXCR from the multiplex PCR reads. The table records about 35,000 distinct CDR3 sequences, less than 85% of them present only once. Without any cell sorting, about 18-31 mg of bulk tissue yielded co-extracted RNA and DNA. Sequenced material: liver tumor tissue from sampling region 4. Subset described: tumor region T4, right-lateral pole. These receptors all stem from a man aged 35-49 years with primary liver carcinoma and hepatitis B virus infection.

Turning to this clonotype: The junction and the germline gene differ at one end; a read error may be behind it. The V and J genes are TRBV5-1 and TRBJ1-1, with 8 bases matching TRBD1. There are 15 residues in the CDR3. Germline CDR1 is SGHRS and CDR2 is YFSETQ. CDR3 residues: CASSIGTGGSTEAFF. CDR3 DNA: TGCGCCAGCAGCATCGGGACAGGCGGATCCACTGAAGCCTTCTTT.

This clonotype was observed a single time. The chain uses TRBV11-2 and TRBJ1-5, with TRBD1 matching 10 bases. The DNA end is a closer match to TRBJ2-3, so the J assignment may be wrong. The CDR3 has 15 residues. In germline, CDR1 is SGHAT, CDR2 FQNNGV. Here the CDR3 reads CASSSGTGENQSQYF. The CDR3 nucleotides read TGTGCCAGCAGCTCCGGGACAGGGGAAAACCAGTCCCAGTATTTT.

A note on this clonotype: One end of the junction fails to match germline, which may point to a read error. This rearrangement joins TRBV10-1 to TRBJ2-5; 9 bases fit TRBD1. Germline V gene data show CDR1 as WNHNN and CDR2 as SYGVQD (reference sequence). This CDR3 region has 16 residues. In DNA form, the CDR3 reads TGCGTCAGCAGTGAGTCGACGGGGACAGGGAATGAGACCCAGTACTTC. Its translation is CVSSESTGTGNETQYF.

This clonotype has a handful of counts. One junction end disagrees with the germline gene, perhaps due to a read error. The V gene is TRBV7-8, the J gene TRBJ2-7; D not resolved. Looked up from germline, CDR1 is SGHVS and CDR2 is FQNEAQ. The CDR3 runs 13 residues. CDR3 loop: CANSLSQNYEQYF. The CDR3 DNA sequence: TGTGCCAACAGCTTATCCCAGAATTACGAGCAGTACTTC.

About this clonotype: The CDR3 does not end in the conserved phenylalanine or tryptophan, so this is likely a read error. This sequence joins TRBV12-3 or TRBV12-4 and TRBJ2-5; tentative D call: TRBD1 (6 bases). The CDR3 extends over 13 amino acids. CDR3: CDSRLSGAETQYI. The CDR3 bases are TGTGACAGCCGTTTGTCAGGGGCCGAGACCCAGTACATC.

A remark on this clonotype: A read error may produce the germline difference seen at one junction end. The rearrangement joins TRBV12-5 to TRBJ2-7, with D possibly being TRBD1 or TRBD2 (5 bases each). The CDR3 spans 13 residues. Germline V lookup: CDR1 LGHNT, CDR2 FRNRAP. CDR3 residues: CASEGTVPYEQYF. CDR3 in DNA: TGTGCCAGTGAAGGGACCGTTCCCTACGAGCAGTACTTC.

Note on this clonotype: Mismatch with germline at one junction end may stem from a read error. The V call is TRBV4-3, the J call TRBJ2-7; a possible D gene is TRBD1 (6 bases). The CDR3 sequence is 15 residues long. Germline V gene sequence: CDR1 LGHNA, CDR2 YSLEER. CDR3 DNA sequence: TGCGTCAGCAGCCAAGACCCGACAGGCTCCTACGAGCAATACTTC. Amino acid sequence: CVSSQDPTGSYEQYF.

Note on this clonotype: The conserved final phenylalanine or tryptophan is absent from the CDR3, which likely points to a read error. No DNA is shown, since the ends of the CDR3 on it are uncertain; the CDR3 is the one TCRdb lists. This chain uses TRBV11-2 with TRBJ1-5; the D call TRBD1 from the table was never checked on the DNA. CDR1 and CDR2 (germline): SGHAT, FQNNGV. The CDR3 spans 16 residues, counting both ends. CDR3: CASTLKGGLTNQPQHI.